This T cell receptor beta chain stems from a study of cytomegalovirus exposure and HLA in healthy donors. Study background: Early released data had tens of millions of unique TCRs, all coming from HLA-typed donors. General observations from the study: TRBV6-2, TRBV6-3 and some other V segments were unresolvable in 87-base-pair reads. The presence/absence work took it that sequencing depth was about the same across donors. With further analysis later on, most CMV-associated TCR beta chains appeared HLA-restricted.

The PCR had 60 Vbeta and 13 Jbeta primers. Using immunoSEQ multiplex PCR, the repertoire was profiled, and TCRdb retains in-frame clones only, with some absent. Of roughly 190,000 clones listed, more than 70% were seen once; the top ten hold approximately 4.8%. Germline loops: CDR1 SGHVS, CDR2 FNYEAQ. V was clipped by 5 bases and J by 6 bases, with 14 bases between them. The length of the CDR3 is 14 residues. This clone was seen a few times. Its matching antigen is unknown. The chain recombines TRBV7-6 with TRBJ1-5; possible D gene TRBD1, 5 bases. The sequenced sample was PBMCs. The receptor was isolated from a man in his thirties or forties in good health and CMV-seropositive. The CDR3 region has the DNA TGTGCCAGCAGCCTACAAGGGGCGCGTCAGCCCCAGCATTTT. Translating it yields CASSLQGARQPQHF.